Listed below are T cell receptor beta chains from one sample, sequenced in a study of T cell responses to AZD1222 COVID-19 vaccine. Sequencing used immunoSEQ multiplex PCR; TCRdb keeps in-frame clones, though not all of them. Found here are about 130,000 clones, about nine tenths of them singletons; the top ten hold approximately 0.98%. The source was peripheral blood, collected 28 days after the second AZD1222 dose. Receptor source: an adult who received the AZD1222 COVID-19 vaccine. The CDR3 runs from the conserved cysteine through the conserved F or W. The D gene is left open where the match is weak. Clone size, where shown, is once, few, many, or a class for clones that have expanded.

abundance	j_gene	v_gene	d_gene	CDR3nt	CDR3aa
NA	TRBJ1-2	TRBV10-1	NA	TGCGCCAGGGGGGTCCGGGTTCAGCAAGGATCTAACTATGGCTACACCTTC	CARGVRVQQGSNYGYTF
NA	TRBJ1-2	TRBV28	NA	TGTGCCAGCATTTCAAGGGAATACTATGGCTACACCTTC	CASISREYYGYTF
NA	TRBJ2-7	TRBV14	NA	TGTGCCAGCAGCTTTGGACTGCCTACCTACGAGCAGTACTTC	CASSFGLPTYEQYF
NA	TRBJ1-1	TRBV27	NA	TGTGCCAGCCTTGGGAGTGGGTTGGGTCGAGAAGCTTTCTTT	CASLGSGLGREAFF
NA	TRBJ1-5	TRBV4-1	NA	TGCGCCAGCAGCCAAGAAGGGCAGGTCGGGAATCAGCCCCAGCATTTT	CASSQEGQVGNQPQHF
NA	TRBJ2-7	TRBV7-9	TRBD1	TGTGCCAGCACCAACCCCGACAGGGGAACCCCCTACGAGCAGTACTTC	CASTNPDRGTPYEQYF
NA	TRBJ2-2	TRBV9	TRBD2	TGTGCCAGCAGCGCAAGCGGGAGATGGACCGGGGAGCTGTTTTTT	CASSASGRWTGELFF
NA	TRBJ2-4	TRBV6-5	NA	TGTGCCAGCAGTTACGGGGTGGGGACAAACATTCAGTACTTC	CASSYGVGTNIQYF
NA	TRBJ2-7	TRBV3-1/TRBV3-2	NA	TGTGCCAGCAGCCAAGGGCTAGGACGTAACTACGAGCAGTACTTC	CASSQGLGRNYEQYF
NA	TRBJ1-2	TRBV30	TRBD1	TGTGCCTGGAGTGCCCACAGGGGTGCTTCTGGCTACACCTTC	CAWSAHRGASGYTF
once	TRBJ1-1	TRBV11-3	TRBD1	TGTGCCAGCAGCGCCCACCGGACAGGGCCGGGAAAAACTGAAGCTTTCTTT	CASSAHRTGPGKTEAFF
NA	TRBJ1-2	TRBV28	NA	TGTGCCAGCAGAATCCAGGGTATTTGGCTCTATGGCTACACCTTC	CASRIQGIWLYGYTF
NA	TRBJ2-5	TRBV6-1	NA	TGTGCCAGCAGTGACAGACTAGTGTCGGGAGAGACCCAGTACTTC	CASSDRLVSGETQYF
NA	TRBJ2-7	TRBV5-1	NA	TGCGCCAGCAGCCTGCAAGGATCCTACGAGCAGTACTTC	CASSLQGSYEQYF
NA	TRBJ2-7	TRBV28	TRBD1	TGTGCCAGCAGCAACTCCGGGACAGGGAGGGTGGAGCAGTACTTC	CASSNSGTGRVEQYF